This record concerns one T cell receptor beta chain sequence. Sequence at one end of the junction differs from germline and may be a read error. The sample comes from a study of blood T cell repertoires in COVID-19. Study-wide background: T cells, B-cell-depleted T cells, or PBMCs provided the cDNA or gDNA that served as material.

This CDR3 is 12 amino acids long. The germline CDR1 and CDR2 sequences are MNHEY and SVGAGI. In the original analysis: Estimated nucleated cell counts came from reference gene primer amplification. Measured with immunoSEQ multiplex PCR; TCRdb has only the in-frame clones, and not every one. V, J and clone size reflect that table, while D and trimming were determined from the DNA. This table holds 70,000 to 90,000 clones, less than 85% found once. The sequenced sample was peripheral blood. This receptor was obtained from a human donor in a cohort sampled during active COVID-19. The genes are TRBV6-5 and TRBJ1-1; TRBD1 agrees at 8 bases. CDR3 sequence: CASRPGTGLTSF. CDR3 bases: TGTGCCAGCCGTCCCGGGACAGGTTTAACATCCTTT.